The 29 T cell receptor beta chains listed next were all sequenced from one sample in a study of blood T cell repertoires in COVID-19. Some clones are missing from TCRdb's copy, which holds only in-frame ones; the method was immunoSEQ multiplex PCR. The data hold some 260,000 clones, with just over 85% observed a single time. The specimen was peripheral blood. Receptor source: an elderly man with acute or convalescent COVID-19.

The chain has TRBV9 and TRBJ1-1; D remains unclear. The CDR3 is made up of 13 amino acids. Germline values: CDR1 SGDLS, CDR2 YYNGEE. V dropped 4 bases and J dropped 0 bases, with 7 bases sitting between them. CDR3 sequence: CASSPTMNTEAFF. The CDR3, as DNA: TGTGCCAGCAGCCCCACTATGAACACTGAAGCTTTCTTT.

This chain uses TRBV29-1 with TRBJ2-7; TRBD2 is a possible D gene (5 bases). Trimming shortened V by 4 bases and J by 4 bases, and 14 bases separated the two germline ends. Germline loops: CDR1 SQVTM, CDR2 ANQGSEA. CDR3 size: 13 residues. CDR3 nucleotides: TGCAGCGTTGTTTCGACGGCGGGTTACGAGCAGTACTTC. Protein product: CSVVSTAGYEQYF.

This chain links TRBV2 with TRBJ1-2, with 7 bases aligning to TRBD1. CDR3 length: 13 amino acids. V was clipped by 6 bases and J by 5 bases; unmatched bases: 6. CDR1 is SNHLY, CDR2 FYNNEI, per germline. The CDR3 loop reads CASSVGQSYGYTF. Here the CDR3 DNA reads TGTGCCAGCAGCGTGGGACAGTCATATGGCTACACCTTC.

J is TRBJ1-5 and V is TRBV6-6; the D gene is possibly TRBD1 (5 bases). There are 19 residues in the CDR3. V was pared by 6 bases and J by 0 bases, with 24 bases between. Germline CDR1 MNHNY, CDR2 SVGAGI (reference sequence). The CDR3 DNA sequence: TGTGCCAGCAGCTTGGGGGGGAGTTATGCCTTGGATAGCAATCAGCCCCAGCATTTT. Its protein product is CASSLGGSYALDSNQPQHF.

The CDR3 reads CASSIKQGDYNEQFF. DNA of the CDR3: TGTGCCAGTAGTATAAAACAGGGAGACTACAATGAGCAGTTCTTC. The V gene is TRBV19, the J gene TRBJ2-1; perhaps TRBD1 as D (6 bases). Trimming cost V 2 bases and J 3 bases, with 11 bases left between them. This CDR3 comprises 15 residues. In germline, CDR1 is LNHDA, CDR2 SQIVND (reference sequence).

The chain uses TRBV7-2 and TRBJ1-1; tentative D call: TRBD1 (5 bases). Trimming removed 2 bases from V and 0 bases from J, with 7 bases in between. The CDR3 spans 14 residues. Germline V gives CDR1 SGHTA, CDR2 FQGNSA. The CDR3 nucleotides read TGTGCCAGCAGCTTACACAGGATGAACACTGAAGCTTTCTTT. Amino acids: CASSLHRMNTEAFF. The full variable domain, its missing parts supplied by reference TRBV7-2 and TRBJ1-1, is GAGVSQSPSNKVTEKGKDVELRCDPISGHTALYWYRQSLGQGLEFLIYFQGNSAPDKSGLPSDRFSAERTGGSVSTLTIQRTQQEDSAVYLCASSLHRMNTEAFFGQGTRLTVV.

CDR3 protein: CASSPTLLGGADTQYF. The CDR3 DNA is TGTGCCAGCAGCCCGACCCTCTTGGGGGGAGCAGATACGCAGTATTTT. V is TRBV5-6 and J is TRBJ2-3; weak D call: TRBD2 (6 bases). Per the germline V gene, CDR1 is SGHDT and CDR2 is YYEEEE. V lost 4 bases, J lost 4 bases, and 19 bases lay in between. This CDR3 contains 16 residues.

The rearrangement links TRBV6-2 or TRBV6-3 to TRBJ1-5; D might be TRBD1 (6 bases). Trimming took off 6 bases at V and 2 bases at J, with 26 bases between the two ends. This CDR3 is 19 amino acids long. CDR1 MNHEY and CDR2 SVGEGT come from the germline V gene. The CDR3 DNA reads TGTGCCAGCAGCCAGATAACAGGGTTTAGACGGTCTGGCAATCAGCCCCAGCATTTT. Its translation is CASSQITGFRRSGNQPQHF.

The V gene is TRBV25-1, the J gene TRBJ2-6, with 10 bases matching TRBD1. The junction had 4 bases not matched to a gene; V was cut back by 5 bases and J by 3 bases. This CDR3 spans 16 amino acids. Germline values: CDR1 MGHDK, CDR2 SYGVNS. CDR3 coding DNA: TGTGCCAGCAGTCGACAGGGGGCGCTTGGGGCCAACGTCCTGACTTTC. Protein sequence: CASSRQGALGANVLTF.

This sequence joins TRBV4-3 and TRBJ1-2; no definite D call. Trimming shortened V by 0 bases and J by 3 bases, and 11 bases separated the two germline ends. The germline V gene has CDR1 LGHNA and CDR2 YSLEER. The CDR3 is made up of 15 amino acids. This CDR3 is CASSQDRQAHYGYTF. The CDR3 nucleotides read TGCGCCAGCAGCCAAGACCGGCAGGCGCACTATGGCTACACCTTC.

J is TRBJ2-3 and V is TRBV2; TRBD1 agrees at 9 bases. Germline loops: CDR1 SNHLY, CDR2 FYNNEI. Trimming took 7 bases from V and 3 from J; bases not matched to a gene: 5. This CDR3 contains 14 residues. Here the CDR3 DNA reads TGTGCCAGCACACAGGGGGCGCAAACAGATACGCAGTATTTT. The encoded protein is CASTQGAQTDTQYF.

CDR3 coding DNA: TGTGCCAGCAGCTTAGCTATTGGTAGAAGAGGAACCAACAATGAGCAGTTCTTC. Translated: CASSLAIGRRGTNNEQFF. This chain joins TRBV7-2 and TRBJ2-1; no clear D gene. CDR3 length: 18 residues. Germline V gene sequence: CDR1 SGHTA, CDR2 FQGNSA. Trimming cost V 0 bases and J 5 bases, with 20 bases left between them.

The rearrangement links TRBV14 to TRBJ1-4, with 8 bases aligning to TRBD1. Losses at the gene ends were 1 base for V and 4 bases for J; bases not matched to a gene: 5. The CDR3 runs 16 residues. From germline, CDR1 is SGHDN and CDR2 FVKESK. CDR3 in DNA: TGTGCCAGCAGCCAAGGGGACAGGCTAAATAATGAAAAACTGTTTTTT. It is translated as CASSQGDRLNNEKLFF. Filled out from reference TRBV14 and TRBJ1-4, the complete variable domain reads EAGVTQFPSHSVIEKGQTVTLRCDPISGHDNLYWYRRVMGKEIKFLLHFVKESKQDESGMPNNRFLAERTGGTYSTLKVQPAELEDSGVYFCASSQGDRLNNEKLFFGSGTQLSVL.

This rearrangement joins TRBV19 to TRBJ1-1, with D possibly matching TRBD1 (5 bases). CDR3 size: 14 residues. Germline V CDR1 and CDR2: LNHDA, SQIVND (reference sequence). Trimming stripped 3 bases from V and 1 base from J, with 9 bases between. The CDR3 DNA reads as TGTGCCAGTAGTATCTGGGGCAGGAACACTGAAGCTTTCTTT. Residues: CASSIWGRNTEAFF.

This sequence joins TRBV25-1 and TRBJ1-2; tentative D call: TRBD1 (5 bases). CDR3 length: 16 residues. Trimming cost V 4 bases and J 4 bases, with 19 bases left between them. Germline CDR1 reads MGHDK; CDR2 reads SYGVNS. The CDR3 is CASSGERRGTSYGYTF. CDR3 coding DNA: TGTGCCAGCAGTGGGGAAAGAAGGGGAACCAGCTATGGCTACACCTTC.

The chain links TRBV7-3 to TRBJ2-1; TRBD1 aligns across 8 bases. Germline V CDR1 and CDR2: SGHTA, FQGTGA. The CDR3 totals 14 residues. Trimming took 5 bases from V and 8 from J; bases not matched to a gene: 8. This CDR3 is CASSAGDRGYEQFF. CDR3 sequence (DNA): TGTGCCAGCAGCGCTGGCGACAGGGGCTATGAGCAGTTCTTC.

This chain joins TRBV6-1 and TRBJ1-5, with a tentative D call TRBD1 (5 bases). V dropped 5 bases and J dropped 0 bases, with 14 bases sitting between them. The germline gives CDR1 MNHNS, CDR2 SASEGT. The CDR3 has 16 residues. CDR3 bases: TGTGCCAGCAGTAAAGGCCAGGGTAATAGCAATCAGCCCCAGCATTTT. Its translation is CASSKGQGNSNQPQHF.

The chain joins TRBV29-1 to TRBJ2-3, with a tentative D call TRBD2 (5 bases). The CDR3 has 15 amino acids. CDR1 SQVTM and CDR2 ANQGSEA come from the germline V gene. Trimming took off 2 bases at V and 4 bases at J, with 16 bases between the two ends. The CDR3 here is CSVELGGSRADTQYF. CDR3 bases: TGCAGCGTTGAACTTGGTGGGAGTCGGGCAGATACGCAGTATTTT.

The V gene is TRBV6-5, the J gene TRBJ1-2, with no clear D. The germline gives CDR1 MNHEY, CDR2 SVGAGI. Trimming removed 2 bases from V and 4 bases from J, with 8 bases in between. The CDR3 has 13 amino acids. The CDR3 here is CASSYVGSYGYTF. CDR3 in DNA: TGTGCCAGCAGTTACGTCGGGTCCTATGGCTACACCTTC.

This clone was seen more than once but under ten times. This chain links TRBV5-1 with TRBJ2-2; 7 bases fit TRBD2. V shed 0 bases and J 6 bases; nucleotides not matched to a gene: 2. Germline CDR1 and CDR2: SGHRS and YFSETQ. This CDR3 spans 14 amino acids. The CDR3 loop reads CASSLERGAGELFF. In DNA, the CDR3 is TGCGCCAGCAGCTTGGAGCGGGGTGCCGGGGAGCTGTTTTTT.

The chain links TRBV9 to TRBJ1-3, with 10 bases aligning to TRBD1. V lost 0 bases and J lost 0; bases outside the gene matches: 3. The length of the CDR3 is 17 residues. Germline loops: CDR1 SGDLS, CDR2 YYNGEE. The CDR3 DNA follows: TGTGCCAGCAGCGTAGGACAGGGGGCGATCTCTGGAAACACCATATATTTT. Translation: CASSVGQGAISGNTIYF.

The V gene is TRBV7-2, the J gene TRBJ2-7, with TRBD2 identical over 13 bases. The CDR3 spans 15 residues. With V trimmed by 5 bases and J by 4 bases, 5 bases remained unmatched. Germline CDR1 reads SGHTA; CDR2 reads FQGNSA. The CDR3 nucleotides read TGTGCCAGCAGCACCCGACTAGCGGGGGGATACGAGCAGTACTTC. Protein sequence: CASSTRLAGGYEQYF.

V and J are TRBV2 and TRBJ1-2; 7 bases are a match to TRBD1. Trimming at V came to 6 bases and at J to 0 bases, leaving 4 bases not matched to a gene. CDR3 length: 14 residues. From germline, CDR1 is SNHLY and CDR2 FYNNEI. The CDR3 DNA follows: TGTGCCAGCAGCGCCGGGACAGCTAACTATGGCTACACCTTC. Encoded protein: CASSAGTANYGYTF.

The chain combines TRBV6-5 with TRBJ1-5, with 8 bases that match TRBD1. CDR3 length equals 15 residues. The germline CDR1 and CDR2 sequences are MNHEY and SVGAGI. V dropped 5 bases and J dropped 1; count of bases not matched to a gene: 4. The CDR3 protein is CASSPAGGSNQPQHF. The CDR3 bases are TGTGCCAGCAGTCCAGCAGGGGGCAGCAATCAGCCCCAGCATTTT.

This chain connects TRBV2 to TRBJ1-4; no reliable D call. The V and J ends lost 6 bases and 7 bases respectively, with 12 bases between them. Germline V CDR1 and CDR2: SNHLY, FYNNEI. The CDR3 runs to 13 residues. In nucleotides, the CDR3 is TGTGCCAGCAGCCCCGAGGTTGGTGAAAAACTGTTTTTT. Encoded protein: CASSPEVGEKLFF.

V gene TRBV19 combines with J gene TRBJ2-3, with 8 bases matching TRBD2. The V gene's germline CDR1 is LNHDA and CDR2 SQIVND (reference sequence). CDR3 length: 15 residues. The V segment lost 1 base and the J segment 7 bases; nucleotides outside the gene matches: 7. The CDR3 coding sequence is TGTGCCAGTAGTATAGTGGCGGGGGGAAAAAATACGCAGTATTTT. It codes for CASSIVAGGKNTQYF.

This rearrangement joins TRBV11-2 to TRBJ2-5; no reliable D call. This CDR3 contains 12 residues. CDR1 is SGHAT, CDR2 FQNNGV, per germline. Trimming stripped 3 bases from V and 3 bases from J, with 5 bases between. The CDR3 region is CASSFREETQYF. The DNA of the CDR3 is TGTGCCAGCAGCTTTCGTGAAGAGACCCAGTACTTC.

The rearrangement uses TRBV19 and TRBJ1-1; 12 bases map to TRBD1. V dropped 7 bases and J dropped 0; count of bases not matched to a gene: 6. Germline V lookup: CDR1 LNHDA, CDR2 SQIVND (reference sequence). The CDR3 is 16 amino acids. For the CDR3, the DNA is TGTGCCAGTATCCGGGACAGGGGGCGCGTGAACACTGAAGCTTTCTTT. It yields the protein CASIRDRGRVNTEAFF. Together with reference TRBV19 and TRBJ1-1, the CDR3 gives the full variable domain: DGGITQSPKYLFRKEGQNVTLSCEQNLNHDAMYWYRQDPGQGLRLIYYSQIVNDFQKGDIAEGYSVSREKKESFPLTVTSAQKNPTAFYLCASIRDRGRVNTEAFFGQGTRLTVV.

This clone came up once. The gene calls are TRBV10-3 and TRBJ2-1; 7 positions match TRBD2. CDR1 ENHRY and CDR2 SYGVKD come from the germline V gene. This CDR3 has 15 residues. Trimming at V came to 7 bases and at J to 2 bases, leaving 8 bases not matched to a gene. The CDR3 region has the DNA TGTGCCATCACCGAGGGAGGGGCCCCCTACAATGAGCAGTTCTTC. This gives the protein CAITEGGAPYNEQFF.